A selection of T cell receptor beta chains follows, all from one sample in a study of blood T cell repertoires in COVID-19. TCRdb's table, derived via immunoSEQ multiplex PCR, lists solely in-frame clones and lacks some. The table shows under 250,000 clones, with about nine tenths occurring only once. Sequencing was done on a sample of peripheral blood. The receptors shown here come from a man between 60 and 75 years old who had recovered from COVID-19. Each CDR3 is given with its conserved first and last residue. The D gene is left open where the match is weak. Clone size appears in some rows only: once, few, many, or a class for an expanded clone.

abundance | j_gene | v_gene | d_gene | CDR3nt | CDR3aa
once | TRBJ1-3 | TRBV6-4 | NA | TGTGCCAGCACATCGGGGAGCTCTGGAAACACCATATATTTT | CASTSGSSGNTIYF
NA | TRBJ2-7 | TRBV28 | TRBD1 | TGTGCCAGCAGTCTCCGAGGGGGCTCCCCCTACGAGCAGTACTTC | CASSLRGGSPYEQYF
NA | TRBJ1-4 | TRBV28 | TRBD1 | TGTGCCAGCAGCTCTGACAGGGTTTCGAAAGAAAAACTGTTTTTT | CASSSDRVSKEKLFF
NA | TRBJ2-6 | TRBV6-5 | NA | TGTGCCAGCAGTTACCGGGTCGAGGGGGCCAACGTCCTGACTTTC | CASSYRVEGANVLTF
NA | TRBJ1-6 | TRBV19 | NA | TGTGCCAGTAGTATCACAGGGCCTAGCAGCTCACCCCTCCACTTT | CASSITGPSSSPLHF
NA | TRBJ2-1 | TRBV5-1 | TRBD1 | TGCGCCAGCAGCTTGGGACCCGACAAGGGGGCCCTAAATGAGCAGTTCTTC | CASSLGPDKGALNEQFF
NA | TRBJ2-6 | TRBV18 | NA | TGTGCCAGCTCAATGGGACTGCTTTCTGGGGCCAACGTCCTGACTTTC | CASSMGLLSGANVLTF
NA | TRBJ2-3 | TRBV5-4 | NA | TGTGCCAGCAGCTTGAGGGATCAGGGGAGGCAGTATTTT | CASSLRDQGRQYF
NA | TRBJ1-3 | TRBV30 | NA | TGTGCCTGGAGTAGACAGATCTCTGGAAACACCATATATTTT | CAWSRQISGNTIYF
NA | TRBJ2-7 | TRBV19 | TRBD2 | TGTGCCAGTAGTATGATCCCGGGACTAGCGGGGGACTACGAGCAGTACTTC | CASSMIPGLAGDYEQYF
NA | TRBJ2-3 | TRBV7-6 | NA | TGTGCCAGCAGCTTAGTACCAGCGGGTGAGGGAGATACGCAGTATTTT | CASSLVPAGEGDTQYF
NA | TRBJ1-1 | TRBV7-9 | NA | TGTGCCAGCAGCTTAGAACAGGGTACTGAAGCTTTCTTT | CASSLEQGTEAFF
NA | TRBJ1-3 | TRBV7-9 | NA | TGTGCCAGCAGCTTCCTTCCGGGACTAACGACTGGAAACACCATATATTTT | CASSFLPGLTTGNTIYF
once | TRBJ1-6 | TRBV19 | TRBD1 | TGTGCCAGTAGCGTCCGGGACAGGGGGGTATTGGGCAATAATTCACCCCTCCACTTT | CASSVRDRGVLGNNSPLHF
NA | TRBJ2-1 | TRBV7-3 | TRBD1 | TGTGCCAGCAGCCCTACGGGACAGCTGCCCTACAATGAGCAGTTCTTC | CASSPTGQLPYNEQFF
once | TRBJ1-2 | TRBV19 | TRBD1 | TGTGCCAGTAGCCAGGGGGTGGACAGGGACCTCTATGGCTACACCTTC | CASSQGVDRDLYGYTF
NA | TRBJ2-1 | TRBV3-1/TRBV3-2 | NA | TGTGCCAGCAGCCGCGACACGAGCTCCTACAATGAGCAGTTCTTC | CASSRDTSSYNEQFF
NA | TRBJ2-7 | TRBV15 | NA | TGTGCCACCAGCAGAGGAGGATTGGCCGGCTACGAGCAGTACTTC | CATSRGGLAGYEQYF
NA | TRBJ2-1 | TRBV13 | TRBD2 | TGTGCCAGCAGCCCTGCACTAAATCAACTAGCGGGGGCGACGAACTCCTACAATGAGCAGTTCTTC | CASSPALNQLAGATNSYNEQFF
NA | TRBJ2-3 | TRBV9 | NA | TGTGCCAGCAGCGTAAGATGGGGGGACCTCACAGATACGCAGTATTTT | CASSVRWGDLTDTQYF
once | TRBJ1-1 | TRBV5-1 | NA | TGCGCCAGCAGCTTGGAACCGCCTGGGGAGGCTTTCTTT | CASSLEPPGEAFF
NA | TRBJ2-1 | TRBV11-2 | NA | TGTGCCAGCAGCTTAGTATATGAGCAGTTCTTC | CASSLVYEQFF
NA | TRBJ2-7 | TRBV5-6 | TRBD1 | TGTGCCAGCAGCTGGAAGGGACAGCCGCCCTACGAGCAGTACTTC | CASSWKGQPPYEQYF
NA | TRBJ1-5 | TRBV4-1 | TRBD1 | TGCGCCAGCAGCCTATCCGGGACAGGGAATCAGCCCCAGCATTTT | CASSLSGTGNQPQHF
once | TRBJ2-5 | TRBV5-5 | NA | TGTGCCAGCAGCCTTCCGGACAGTGGTTCGAAAGAGACCCAGTACTTC | CASSLPDSGSKETQYF
NA | TRBJ1-1 | TRBV11-3 | TRBD1 | TGTGCCAGCGGCCAGGGGGCGAACACTGAAGCTTTCTTT | CASGQGANTEAFF
once | TRBJ2-7 | TRBV5-6 | TRBD1 | TGTGCCAGCAGCTGGGGACAGGGGGCGCTTCGCTACGAGCAGTACTTC | CASSWGQGALRYEQYF
NA | TRBJ2-1 | TRBV19 | TRBD1 | TGTGCCAGTAGTGGAGGACAGGGGGCCTACAATGAGCAGTTCTTC | CASSGGQGAYNEQFF
NA | TRBJ1-1 | TRBV5-1 | NA | TGCGCCAGCAGCTTTCAATCAGGGGTGGGCACTGAAGCTTTCTTT | CASSFQSGVGTEAFF
NA | TRBJ2-5 | TRBV6-6 | TRBD2 | TGTGCCAGCAGTTTGGGACTAGCGGGACGTCTAGTCACCCAGTACTTC | CASSLGLAGRLVTQYF
NA | TRBJ2-7 | TRBV28 | TRBD1 | TGTGCCAGCAGTTCGACAGGGCCCCGCTACGAGCAGTACTTC | CASSSTGPRYEQYF
once | TRBJ1-5 | TRBV7-2 | NA | TGTGCCAGCAGCCCCAGCGGGGGGGCAGGGCAGCCCCAGCATTTT | CASSPSGGAGQPQHF
NA | TRBJ2-5 | TRBV4-2 | NA | TGTGCCAGCAGCCCCGTGGGGGACATCCAAGAGACCCAGTACTTC | CASSPVGDIQETQYF
NA | TRBJ1-2 | TRBV11-2 | NA | TGTGCCAGCAGCTTAGGGGCAGGGGACTATGGCTACACCTTC | CASSLGAGDYGYTF
NA | TRBJ2-1 | TRBV24-1 | NA | TGTGCCACCAGTGATCGAATCTCGGGACACCCTACCTACAATGAGCAGTTCTTC | CATSDRISGHPTYNEQFF
NA | TRBJ2-1 | TRBV14 | NA | TGTGCCAGCAGCCACCGAGGAGGGCAACGCAATGAGCAGTTCTTC | CASSHRGGQRNEQFF
NA | TRBJ2-7 | TRBV19 | TRBD1 | TGTGCCAGTGGGACAGGGCACTACGAGCAGTACTTC | CASGTGHYEQYF
NA | TRBJ2-2 | TRBV28 | TRBD1 | TGTGCCAGCATCTCCCCAGGGACAGGGGGCACCGGGGAGCTGTTTTTT | CASISPGTGGTGELFF
NA | TRBJ2-2 | TRBV19 | TRBD1 | TGTGCCAGTAGTATAATCGGGACAGGGTTAGCCGGGGAGCTGTTTTTT | CASSIIGTGLAGELFF
NA | TRBJ2-1 | TRBV18 | TRBD2 | TGTGCCAGCTCACCCGGGACTACAATCTACAATGAGCAGTTCTTC | CASSPGTTIYNEQFF
NA | TRBJ1-2 | TRBV27 | NA | TGTGCCAGCAGTTTAGGGGCAGCGAACCTCTATGGCTACACCTTC | CASSLGAANLYGYTF
NA | TRBJ1-3 | TRBV11-2 | NA | TGTGCCAGCAGCTTATTATATGGAAACACCATATATTTT | CASSLLYGNTIYF
NA | TRBJ1-5 | TRBV24-1 | NA | TGTGCCACCAGTGACGATGGAGGGTCTCGGGGTCAGCCCCAGCATTTT | CATSDDGGSRGQPQHF